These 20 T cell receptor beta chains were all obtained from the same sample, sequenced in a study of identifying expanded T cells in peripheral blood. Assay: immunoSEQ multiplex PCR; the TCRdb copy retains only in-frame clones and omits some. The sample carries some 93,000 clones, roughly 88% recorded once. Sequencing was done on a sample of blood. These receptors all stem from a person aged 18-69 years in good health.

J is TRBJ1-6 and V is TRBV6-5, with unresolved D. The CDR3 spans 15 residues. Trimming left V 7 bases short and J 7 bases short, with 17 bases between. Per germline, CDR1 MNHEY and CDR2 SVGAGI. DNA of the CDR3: TGTGCCAGCACAGTCTCTTTGCAGAGAAATTCACCCCTCCACTTT. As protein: CASTVSLQRNSPLHF.

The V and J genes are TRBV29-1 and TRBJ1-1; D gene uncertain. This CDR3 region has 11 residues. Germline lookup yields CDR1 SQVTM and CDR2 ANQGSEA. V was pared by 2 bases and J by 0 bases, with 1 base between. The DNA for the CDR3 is TGCAGCGTTGAACTGAACACTGAAGCTTTCTTT. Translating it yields CSVELNTEAFF.

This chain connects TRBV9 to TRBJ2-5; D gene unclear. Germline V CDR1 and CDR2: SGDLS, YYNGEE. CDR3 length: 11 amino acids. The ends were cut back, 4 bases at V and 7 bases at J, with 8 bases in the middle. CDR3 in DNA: TGTGCCAGCAGCTCATTCGGGACCCAGTACTTC. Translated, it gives CASSSFGTQYF. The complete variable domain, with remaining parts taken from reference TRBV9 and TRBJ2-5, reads DSGVTQTPKHLITATGQRVTLRCSPRSGDLSVYWYQQSLDQGLQFLIQYYNGEERAKGNILERFSAQQFPDLHSELNLSSLELGDSALYFCASSSFGTQYFGPGTRLLVL.

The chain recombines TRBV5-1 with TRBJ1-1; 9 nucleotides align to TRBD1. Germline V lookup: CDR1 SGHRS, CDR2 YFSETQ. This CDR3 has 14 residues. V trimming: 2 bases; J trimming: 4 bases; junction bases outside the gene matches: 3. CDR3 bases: TGCGCCAGCAGCTTACAGGGGGCGCGCACTGAAGCTTTCTTT. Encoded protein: CASSLQGARTEAFF.

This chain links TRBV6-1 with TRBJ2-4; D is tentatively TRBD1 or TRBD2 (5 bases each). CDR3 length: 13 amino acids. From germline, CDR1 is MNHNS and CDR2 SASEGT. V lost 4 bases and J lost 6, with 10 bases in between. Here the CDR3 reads CASSVRGPNIQYF. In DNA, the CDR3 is TGTGCCAGCAGTGTCCGGGGCCCAAACATTCAGTACTTC.

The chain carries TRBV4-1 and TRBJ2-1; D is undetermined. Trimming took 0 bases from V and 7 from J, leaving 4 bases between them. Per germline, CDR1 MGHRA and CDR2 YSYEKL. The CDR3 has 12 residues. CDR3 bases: TGCGCCAGCAGCCAAGAGACGAATGAGCAGTTCTTC. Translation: CASSQETNEQFF.

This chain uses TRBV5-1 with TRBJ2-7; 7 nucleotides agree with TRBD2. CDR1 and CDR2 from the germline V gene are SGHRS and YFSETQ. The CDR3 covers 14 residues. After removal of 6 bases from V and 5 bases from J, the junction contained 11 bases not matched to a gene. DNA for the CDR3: TGCGCCAGCACGGCTGGGGCGGGAGTTCACGAGCAGTACTTC. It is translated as CASTAGAGVHEQYF.

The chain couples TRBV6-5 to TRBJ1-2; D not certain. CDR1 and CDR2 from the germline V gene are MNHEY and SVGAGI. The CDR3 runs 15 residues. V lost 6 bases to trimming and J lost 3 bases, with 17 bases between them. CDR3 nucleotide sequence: TGTGCCAGCAGGGACGGGTCCGGGAGGGACTATGGCTACACCTTC. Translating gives CASRDGSGRDYGYTF.

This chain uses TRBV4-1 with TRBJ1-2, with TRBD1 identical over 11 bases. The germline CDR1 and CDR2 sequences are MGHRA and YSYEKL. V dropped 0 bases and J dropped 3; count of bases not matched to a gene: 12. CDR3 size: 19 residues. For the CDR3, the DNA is TGCGCCAGCAGCCAAGAATCCGGACAGGGGGCTGCAACAGACTATGGCTACACCTTC. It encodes CASSQESGQGAATDYGYTF.

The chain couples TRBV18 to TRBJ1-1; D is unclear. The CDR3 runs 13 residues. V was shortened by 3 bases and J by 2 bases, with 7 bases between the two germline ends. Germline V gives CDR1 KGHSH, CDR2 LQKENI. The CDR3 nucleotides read TGTGCCAGCTCACCTTCACCCAACACTGAAGCTTTCTTT. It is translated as CASSPSPNTEAFF.

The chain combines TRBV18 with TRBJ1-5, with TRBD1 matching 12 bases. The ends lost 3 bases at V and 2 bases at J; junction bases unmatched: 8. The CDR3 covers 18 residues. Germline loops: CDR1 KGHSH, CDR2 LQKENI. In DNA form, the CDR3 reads TGTGCCAGCTCACCCCCCGGGACAGGGGGCGCGGGCAATCAGCCCCAGCATTTT. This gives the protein CASSPPGTGGAGNQPQHF.

For the CDR3, the DNA is TGTGCCATCAGTATAATTAGAGACAGCAATGAGCAGTTCTTC. It specifies CAISIIRDSNEQFF. The chain carries TRBV10-3 and TRBJ2-1; perhaps TRBD1 as D (5 bases). The CDR3 has 14 residues. Germline V gives CDR1 ENHRY, CDR2 SYGVKD. Trimming stripped 5 bases from V and 6 bases from J, with 14 bases between.

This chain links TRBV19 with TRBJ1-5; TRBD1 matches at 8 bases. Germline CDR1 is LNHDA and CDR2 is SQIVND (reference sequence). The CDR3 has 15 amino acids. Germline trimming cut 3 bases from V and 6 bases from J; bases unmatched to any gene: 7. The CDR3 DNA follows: TGTGCCAGTAGTATGAGGACAGGGTTATTTCAGCCCCAGCATTTT. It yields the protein CASSMRTGLFQPQHF.

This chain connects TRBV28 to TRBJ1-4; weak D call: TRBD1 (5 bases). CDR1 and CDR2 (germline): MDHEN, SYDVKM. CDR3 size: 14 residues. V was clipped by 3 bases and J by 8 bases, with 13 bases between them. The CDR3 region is CASSFWGGGEKLFF. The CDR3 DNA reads TGTGCCAGCAGTTTCTGGGGGGGAGGCGAAAAACTGTTTTTT.

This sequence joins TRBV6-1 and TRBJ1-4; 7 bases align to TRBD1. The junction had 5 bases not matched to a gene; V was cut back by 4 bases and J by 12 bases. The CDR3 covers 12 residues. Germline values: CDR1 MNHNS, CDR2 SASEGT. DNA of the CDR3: TGTGCCAGCAGTGCCCACAGGGGTGAACTGTTTTTT. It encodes CASSAHRGELFF.

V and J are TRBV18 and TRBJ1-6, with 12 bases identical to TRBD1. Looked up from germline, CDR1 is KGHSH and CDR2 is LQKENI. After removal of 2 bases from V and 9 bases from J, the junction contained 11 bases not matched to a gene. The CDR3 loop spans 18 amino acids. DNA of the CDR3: TGTGCCAGCTCACCAGTTTCTTCGGGACAGGGGGCTGGTTCACCCCTCCACTTT. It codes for CASSPVSSGQGAGSPLHF.

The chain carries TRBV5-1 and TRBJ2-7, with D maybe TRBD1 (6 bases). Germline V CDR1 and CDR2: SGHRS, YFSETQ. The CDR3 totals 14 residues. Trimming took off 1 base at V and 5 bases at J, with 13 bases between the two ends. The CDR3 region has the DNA TGCGCCAGCAGCTTGTCAGGGGAAGGGGACGAGCAGTACTTC. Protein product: CASSLSGEGDEQYF.

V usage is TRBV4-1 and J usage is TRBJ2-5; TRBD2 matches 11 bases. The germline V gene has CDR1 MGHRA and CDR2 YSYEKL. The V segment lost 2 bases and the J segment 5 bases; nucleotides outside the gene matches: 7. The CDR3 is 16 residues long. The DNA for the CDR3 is TGCGCCAGCAGCCAAAGTAGCGGGAGGGCCGTCGAGACCCAGTACTTC. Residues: CASSQSSGRAVETQYF.

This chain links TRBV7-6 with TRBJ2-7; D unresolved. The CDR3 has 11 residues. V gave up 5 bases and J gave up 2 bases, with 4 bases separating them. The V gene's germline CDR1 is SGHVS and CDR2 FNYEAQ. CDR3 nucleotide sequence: TGTGCCAGCAGCACACCCTACGAGCAGTACTTC. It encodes CASSTPYEQYF.

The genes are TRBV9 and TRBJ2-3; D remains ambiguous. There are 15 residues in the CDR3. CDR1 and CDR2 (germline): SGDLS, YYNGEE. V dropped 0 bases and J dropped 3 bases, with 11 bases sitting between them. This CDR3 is CASSVGPRGTDTQYF. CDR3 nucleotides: TGTGCCAGCAGCGTAGGCCCCCGAGGTACAGATACGCAGTATTTT. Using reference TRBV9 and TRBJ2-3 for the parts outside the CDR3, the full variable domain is DSGVTQTPKHLITATGQRVTLRCSPRSGDLSVYWYQQSLDQGLQFLIQYYNGEERAKGNILERFSAQQFPDLHSELNLSSLELGDSALYFCASSVGPRGTDTQYFGPGTRLTVL.